Detailed here is one T cell receptor (beta chain). Its target is unknown. This entry comes from a study of shared clonotypes between healthy human individuals. In the study overall: CD4 naive and memory got three plates each, CD8 naive two, CD8 memory one.

Replicate PCRs from sorted subsets contained roughly 200 ng DNA, which is 29,000 or so T cell genomes. Authors' processing steps: Without quality scores, immunoSEQ junctional reads could not be filtered like full-length reads. TCRdb keeps only in-frame clones here, not all; method: immunoSEQ multiplex PCR. V, J and clone size are those of that table, while D and trimming were read from the DNA. This table has about 2,100,000 clones, 85% to 95% appearing once. Study-wide results and limits: Sampling included only blood; tissue repertoires likely differ.

Germline V gene lookup returns CDR1 SGHRS and CDR2 YFSETQ. This CDR3 has 15 amino acids. V lost 3 bases and J lost 8, with 20 bases in between. CD45RO-negative cells were positively selected for CCR7, leaving out terminally differentiated effector memory CD45RA+ cells. The sample taken for sequencing was naive CD8+ T cells from PBMCs. This receptor was obtained from a man aged 18 to 29 in good health. Some clones in this sample may be carry-over from other donors' samples. The rearrangement uses TRBV5-1 and TRBJ1-2; D may be TRBD1 (6 bases). The CDR3 reads CASSSPGQGNFGYTF. CDR3 in DNA: TGCGCCAGCAGCTCTCCGGGACAAGGTAATTTCGGCTACACCTTC.